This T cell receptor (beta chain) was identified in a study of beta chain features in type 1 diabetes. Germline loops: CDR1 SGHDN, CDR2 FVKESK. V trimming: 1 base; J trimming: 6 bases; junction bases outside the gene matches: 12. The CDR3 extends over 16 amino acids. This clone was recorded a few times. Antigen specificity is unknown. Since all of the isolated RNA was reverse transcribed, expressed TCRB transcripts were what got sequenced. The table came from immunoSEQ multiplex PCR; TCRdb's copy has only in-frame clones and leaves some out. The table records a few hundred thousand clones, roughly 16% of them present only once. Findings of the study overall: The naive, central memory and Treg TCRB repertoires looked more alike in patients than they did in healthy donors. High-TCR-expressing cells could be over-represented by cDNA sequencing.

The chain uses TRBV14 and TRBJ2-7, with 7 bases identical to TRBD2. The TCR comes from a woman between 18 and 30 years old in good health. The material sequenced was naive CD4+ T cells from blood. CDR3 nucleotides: TGTGCCAGCAGCCAAGGAATTAGCGGGCACCCCCTCGAGCAGTACTTC. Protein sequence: CASSQGISGHPLEQYF. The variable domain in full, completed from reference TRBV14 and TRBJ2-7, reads EAGVTQFPSHSVIEKGQTVTLRCDPISGHDNLYWYRRVMGKEIKFLLHFVKESKQDESGMPNNRFLAERTGGTYSTLKVQPAELEDSGVYFCASSQGISGHPLEQYFGPGTRLTVT.